The 19 T cell receptor beta chains below come from one sample, sequenced in a study of blood T cell repertoires in COVID-19. Sequenced by immunoSEQ multiplex PCR; TCRdb stores in-frame clones only, minus some. Of about 440,000 clones in the sample, 90% are singletons; the top ten hold 0.55% to 0.75%. Sequencing was carried out using PBMCs or T cells enriched from blood (not recorded which). These receptors were obtained from a man aged 18 to 29 who had recovered from COVID-19.

This rearrangement joins TRBV6-2 or TRBV6-3 to TRBJ1-2; possible D gene TRBD1, 5 bases. Germline V gene lookup returns CDR1 MNHEY and CDR2 SVGEGT. CDR3 length equals 12 residues. V gave up 2 bases and J gave up 10 bases, with 11 bases separating them. CDR3 sequence: CASSYGQGTYTF. The CDR3 region has the DNA TGTGCCAGCAGTTACGGGCAGGGAACCTACACCTTC.

This chain links TRBV14 with TRBJ2-5; D is unclear. Between the trimmed V and J ends, which lost 1 base and 3 bases, there was a span of 18 bases. The CDR3 runs 17 residues. Germline CDR1 SGHDN, CDR2 FVKESK. This CDR3 is CASSQGRLSESEETQYF. CDR3 nucleotides: TGTGCCAGCAGCCAAGGAAGACTTTCCGAATCCGAAGAGACCCAGTACTTC.

The chain couples TRBV11-2 to TRBJ2-1; D remains unclear. In germline, CDR1 is SGHAT, CDR2 FQNNGV. CDR3 length: 11 amino acids. Trimming shortened V by 2 bases and J by 9 bases, and 5 bases separated the two germline ends. The CDR3 DNA is TGTGCCAGCAGCTTATATTTTGAGCAGTTCTTC. Translating gives CASSLYFEQFF.

The V and J genes are TRBV4-1 and TRBJ2-7; 7 nucleotides agree with TRBD2. This CDR3 is 17 amino acids long. After removal of 0 bases from V and 6 bases from J, the junction contained 14 bases not matched to a gene. Germline CDR1 MGHRA, CDR2 YSYEKL. CDR3 sequence (DNA): TGCGCCAGCAGCCAAGATGCCCTGGGGGGGAGGGTCGGCGAGCAGTACTTC. Protein: CASSQDALGGRVGEQYF.

The chain has TRBV27 and TRBJ2-1; TRBD2 might be the D (6 bases). There are 15 residues in the CDR3. The germline V gene encodes CDR1 MNHEY and CDR2 SMNVEV (reference sequence). Trimming removed 4 bases at V and 6 bases at J, with 16 bases between. As DNA, the CDR3 is TGTGCCAGCAGTTCGGACGGCCGGGGGAGCAATGAGCAGTTCTTC. Translation gives CASSSDGRGSNEQFF.

A single count supports this clone. The rearrangement joins TRBV7-9 to TRBJ1-1; D not resolved. CDR1 and CDR2 (germline): SEHNR, FQNEAQ (reference sequence). With 1 base removed from V and 6 bases from J, the gap between germline ends came to 9 bases. The CDR3 is 13 amino acids. The CDR3 is CASSLEERAEAFF. CDR3 DNA sequence: TGTGCCAGCAGCTTAGAGGAGAGGGCTGAAGCTTTCTTT.

The J gene is TRBJ2-2, the V gene TRBV19; 8 bases fit TRBD2. Germline CDR1 LNHDA, CDR2 SQIVND (reference sequence). The CDR3 is 16 residues long. The V gene end was trimmed by 1 base and the J gene end by 4 bases; junction bases not matched to a gene: 5. CDR3 protein: CASSIGSGGSTGELFF. Written as DNA, the CDR3 is TGTGCCAGTAGTATAGGGAGCGGGGGATCCACCGGGGAGCTGTTTTTT.

J is TRBJ2-5 and V is TRBV7-3; TRBD2 agrees at 9 bases. The length of the CDR3 is 16 residues. The germline V gene has CDR1 SGHTA and CDR2 FQGTGA. The J segment lost 5 bases and the V segment lost 5 bases, leaving 12 bases of the junction unmatched. The CDR3 sequence: CASSPGIAGDVETQYF. Written as DNA, the CDR3 is TGTGCCAGCAGCCCCGGGATAGCGGGAGACGTGGAGACCCAGTACTTC.

V gene TRBV2 combines with J gene TRBJ1-1, with 8 nucleotides matching TRBD1. The V gene's germline CDR1 is SNHLY and CDR2 FYNNEI. The CDR3 sequence is 15 residues long. Losses at the gene ends were 1 base for V and 4 bases for J; bases not matched to a gene: 5. CDR3 loop: CASSEEGQGLTEAFF. Here the CDR3 DNA reads TGTGCCAGCAGTGAAGAAGGACAGGGACTCACTGAAGCTTTCTTT.

This sequence joins TRBV12-5 and TRBJ2-5, with D possibly being TRBD2 (6 bases). Trimming took 5 bases from V and 2 from J, leaving 9 bases between them. The CDR3 is 13 residues long. CDR1 and CDR2 (germline): LGHNT, FRNRAP. The CDR3 sequence: CASGSSGQETQYF. The CDR3 DNA follows: TGTGCTAGTGGTAGTAGCGGTCAAGAGACCCAGTACTTC.

The rearrangement joins TRBV6-5 to TRBJ1-3; TRBD1 matches 8 bases. V was clipped by 5 bases and J by 1 base; unmatched bases: 4. CDR1 is MNHEY, CDR2 SVGAGI, per germline. This CDR3 is built from 15 residues. The CDR3 sequence: CASSSGQGSGNTIYF. In nucleotides, the CDR3 is TGTGCCAGCAGTAGCGGACAGGGTTCTGGAAACACCATATATTTT.

The CDR3 region has the DNA TGTGCCAGCAGTTTTAGGTCGACCCGGGGATTTGAAAAACTGTTTTTT. Residues: CASSFRSTRGFEKLFF. V gene TRBV28 combines with J gene TRBJ1-4, with D hard to call. The CDR3 runs to 16 residues. Per the germline V gene, CDR1 is MDHEN and CDR2 is SYDVKM. V was clipped by 3 bases and J by 7 bases, with 18 bases between them.

This clone has only a few counts. The chain is built from TRBV4-1 and TRBJ2-7; TRBD2 agrees at 8 bases. The CDR3 is 15 residues long. CDR1 is MGHRA and CDR2 is YSYEKL in the germline V gene. The V gene end was trimmed by 4 bases and the J gene end by 2 bases; junction bases not matched to a gene: 7. The DNA of the CDR3 is TGCGCCAGCAGCCTTAGCGGGACGCCAACCTACGAGCAGTACTTC. Translating it yields CASSLSGTPTYEQYF.

V is TRBV6-5 and J is TRBJ2-7; 7 positions match TRBD2. The CDR3 has 13 amino acids. CDR1 is MNHEY, CDR2 SVGAGI, per germline. The V gene end was trimmed by 0 bases and the J gene end by 6 bases; junction bases not matched to a gene: 2. Written as DNA, the CDR3 is TGTGCCAGCAGTTACTCAACGGGGGGCGAGCAGTACTTC. It is translated as CASSYSTGGEQYF.

V is TRBV2 and J is TRBJ1-5; no clear D. The CDR3 loop spans 14 amino acids. From germline, CDR1 is SNHLY and CDR2 FYNNEI. Trimming took 6 bases from V and 9 from J, leaving 18 bases between them. The CDR3 region is CASRGLGGSGPQHF. In DNA, the CDR3 is TGTGCCAGCAGGGGCCTAGGAGGTTCAGGGCCCCAGCATTTT.

The rearrangement links TRBV5-5 to TRBJ1-5; TRBD1 is a possible D gene (5 bases). The CDR3 has 19 amino acids. Germline V lookup: CDR1 SGHKS, CDR2 YYEKEE (reference sequence). The V end lost 1 base, the J end lost 0 bases, and 20 bases lay between the germline ends. The CDR3 bases are TGTGCCAGCAGCTTGATCGGACAAGACAGCAGGTATAGCAATCAGCCCCAGCATTTT. Amino acids: CASSLIGQDSRYSNQPQHF.

The chain recombines TRBV9 with TRBJ2-1; 9 bases line up with TRBD2. The V and J ends lost 0 bases and 5 bases, in that order; junction bases with no gene match: 3. Germline CDR1 reads SGDLS; CDR2 reads YYNGEE. The CDR3 is made up of 15 amino acids. The CDR3 nucleotides are TGTGCCAGCAGCGTAGAAGGACTAGCGAACAATGAGCAGTTCTTC. Amino acid sequence: CASSVEGLANNEQFF.

V usage is TRBV3-1 (or the pseudogene TRBV3-2) and J usage is TRBJ1-2; the match to TRBD1 covers 9 bases. CDR1 LGHDT and CDR2 YNNKEL come from the germline V gene (reference sequence). The CDR3 is 13 residues long. After removal of 6 bases from V and 7 bases from J, the junction contained 6 bases not matched to a gene. Here the CDR3 DNA reads TGTGCCAGCAGAGTCACAGGGGGCCGTGGCTACACCTTC. The encoded protein is CASRVTGGRGYTF.

The rearrangement joins TRBV6-5 to TRBJ2-2; no firm D call. This CDR3 has 12 amino acids. Deletions cut 8 bases from V and 6 bases from J, with 10 bases between. Germline lookup yields CDR1 MNHEY and CDR2 SVGAGI. CDR3 sequence reads: CASGRHAGELFF. In DNA form, the CDR3 reads TGTGCCAGCGGAAGACACGCCGGGGAGCTGTTTTTT.